This T cell receptor beta chain comes out of a study of OX40 agonist ivuxolimab in advanced cancers. For the study at large: Dose-escalation patients were diagnosed with hepatocellular carcinoma, melanoma, renal cell cancer or head and neck cancer. Eligibility rules accepted prior anti-PD-1, anti-PD-L1 or anti-CTLA-4 therapy, and 30% to 40% had some.

General study findings and limits: Within 6 weeks, CD4+ and CD8+ blood T cells expanded clonally at 0.1 to 3.0 mg/kg.

The study sampled blood at baseline, cycle 4 day 1, and cycle 7 day 1. In germline, CDR1 is WNHNN, CDR2 SYGVQD (reference sequence). V was shortened by 5 bases and J by 5 bases, with 11 bases between the two germline ends. CDR3 size: 13 residues. Only in-frame clones appear in the TCRdb table, and some are missing; sequencing was by immunoSEQ multiplex PCR. The sample holds around 40,000 clones, around four fifths seen once. This clone has a handful of counts. Its antigen is not known. The clonotype originates from an adult with an advanced solid tumor such as melanoma, head and neck, liver or kidney cancer. The chain has TRBV10-1 and TRBJ2-3, with D unresolved. The material was CD4+ or CD8+ T cells sorted from blood, obtained in a trial of the OX40 agonist ivuxolimab. This CDR3 reads CASSLVMGDTQYF. CDR3 in DNA: TGCGCCAGCAGTCTCGTTATGGGAGATACGCAGTATTTT.